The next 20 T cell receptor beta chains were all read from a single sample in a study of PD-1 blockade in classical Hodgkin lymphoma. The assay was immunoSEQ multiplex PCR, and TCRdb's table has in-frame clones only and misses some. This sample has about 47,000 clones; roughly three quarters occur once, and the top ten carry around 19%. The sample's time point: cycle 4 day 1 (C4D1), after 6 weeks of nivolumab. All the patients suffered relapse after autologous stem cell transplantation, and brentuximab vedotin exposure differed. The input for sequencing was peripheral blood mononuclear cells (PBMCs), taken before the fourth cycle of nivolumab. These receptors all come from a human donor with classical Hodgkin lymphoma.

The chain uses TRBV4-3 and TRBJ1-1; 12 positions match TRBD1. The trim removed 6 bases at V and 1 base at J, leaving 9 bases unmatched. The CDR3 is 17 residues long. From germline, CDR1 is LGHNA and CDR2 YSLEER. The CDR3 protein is CASSRGQGAGGNTEAFF. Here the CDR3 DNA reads TGCGCCAGCAGTCGGGGACAGGGGGCGGGTGGGAACACTGAAGCTTTCTTT.

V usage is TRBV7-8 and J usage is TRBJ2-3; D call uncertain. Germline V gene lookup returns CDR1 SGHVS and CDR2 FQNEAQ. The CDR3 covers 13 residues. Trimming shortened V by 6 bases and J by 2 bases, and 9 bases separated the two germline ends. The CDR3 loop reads CASSVLTTDTQYF. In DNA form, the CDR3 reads TGTGCCAGCAGTGTTCTAACCACAGATACGCAGTATTTT.

The CDR3: CASSQEDRPVEQYF. CDR3 DNA: TGCGCCAGCAGCCAAGAGGACAGACCTGTCGAGCAGTACTTC. The J gene is TRBJ2-7, the V gene TRBV4-1; possible D gene TRBD1, 6 bases. This CDR3 is built from 14 residues. Germline values: CDR1 MGHRA, CDR2 YSYEKL. Between the trimmed V and J ends, which lost 0 bases and 6 bases, there was a span of 12 bases.

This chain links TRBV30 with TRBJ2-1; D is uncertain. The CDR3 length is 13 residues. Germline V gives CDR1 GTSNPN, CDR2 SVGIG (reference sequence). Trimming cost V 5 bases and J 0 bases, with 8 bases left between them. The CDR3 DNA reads TGTGCCTGGGCGCGCGACTCCTACAATGAGCAGTTCTTC. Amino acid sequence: CAWARDSYNEQFF.

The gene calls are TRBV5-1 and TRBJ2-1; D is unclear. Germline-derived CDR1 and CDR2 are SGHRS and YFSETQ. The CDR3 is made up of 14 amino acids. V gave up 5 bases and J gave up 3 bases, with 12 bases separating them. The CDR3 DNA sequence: TGCGCCAGCAGTTTTGATCCCGTCTACAATGAGCAGTTCTTC. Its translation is CASSFDPVYNEQFF.

The CDR3 nucleotides read TGTGCCACGACCGGGACAGGGATTACTGAAGCTTTCTTT. Protein: CATTGTGITEAFF. V gene TRBV7-8 combines with J gene TRBJ1-1; 9 nucleotides align to TRBD1. Looked up from germline, CDR1 is SGHVS and CDR2 is FQNEAQ. J gave up 5 bases and V 10 bases, and 8 bases lay outside the gene matches. The CDR3 consists of 13 residues.

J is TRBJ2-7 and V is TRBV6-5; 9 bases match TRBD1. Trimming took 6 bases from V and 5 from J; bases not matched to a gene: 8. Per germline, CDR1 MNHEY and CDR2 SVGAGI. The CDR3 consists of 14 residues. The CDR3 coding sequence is TGTGCCAGCAGGGCCGACAGGGGGAGGAACGAGCAGTACTTC. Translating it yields CASRADRGRNEQYF.

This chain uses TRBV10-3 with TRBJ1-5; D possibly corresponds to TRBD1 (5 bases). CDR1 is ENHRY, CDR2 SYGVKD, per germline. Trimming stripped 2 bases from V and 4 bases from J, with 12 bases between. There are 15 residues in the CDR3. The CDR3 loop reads CAISEGAGPNQPQHF. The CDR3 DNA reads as TGTGCCATCAGTGAGGGGGCAGGGCCAAATCAGCCCCAGCATTTT.

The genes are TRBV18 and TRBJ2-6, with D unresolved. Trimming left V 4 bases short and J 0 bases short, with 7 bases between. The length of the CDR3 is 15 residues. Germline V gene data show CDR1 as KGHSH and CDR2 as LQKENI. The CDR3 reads CASSRDVSGANVLTF. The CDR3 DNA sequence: TGTGCCAGCTCACGCGACGTCTCTGGGGCCAACGTCCTGACTTTC.

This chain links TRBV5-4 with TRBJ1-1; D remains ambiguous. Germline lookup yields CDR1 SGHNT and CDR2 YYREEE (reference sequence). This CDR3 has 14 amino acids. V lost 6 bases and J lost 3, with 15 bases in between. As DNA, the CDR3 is TGTGCCAGCACCTACAACGGTGGTCACACTGAAGCTTTCTTT. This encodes CASTYNGGHTEAFF. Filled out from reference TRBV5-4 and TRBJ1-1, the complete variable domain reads ETGVTQSPTHLIKTRGQQVTLRCSSQSGHNTVSWYQQALGQGPQFIFQYYREEENGRGNFPPRFSGLQFPNYSSELNVNALELDDSALYLCASTYNGGHTEAFFGQGTRLTVV.

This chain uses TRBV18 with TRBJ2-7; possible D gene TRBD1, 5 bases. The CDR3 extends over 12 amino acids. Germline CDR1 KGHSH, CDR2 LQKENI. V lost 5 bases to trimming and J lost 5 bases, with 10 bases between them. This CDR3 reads CASSTGHNEQYF. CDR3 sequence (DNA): TGTGCCAGCTCAACCGGACACAACGAGCAGTACTTC.

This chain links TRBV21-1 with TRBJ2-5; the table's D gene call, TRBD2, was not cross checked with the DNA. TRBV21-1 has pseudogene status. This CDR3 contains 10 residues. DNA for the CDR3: TGTGCCAGCAGGGAGGAGACCCAGTACTTC. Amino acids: CASREETQYF.

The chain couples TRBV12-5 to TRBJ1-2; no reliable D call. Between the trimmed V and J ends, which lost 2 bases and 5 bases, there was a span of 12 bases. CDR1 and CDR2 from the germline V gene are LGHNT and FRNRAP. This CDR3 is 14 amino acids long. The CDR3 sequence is CASGLLGVSYGYTF. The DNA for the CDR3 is TGTGCTAGTGGTTTGCTAGGTGTTTCTTATGGCTACACCTTC. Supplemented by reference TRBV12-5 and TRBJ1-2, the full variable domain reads DARVTQTPRHKVTEMGQEVTMRCQPILGHNTVFWYRQTMMQGLELLAYFRNRAPLDDSGMPKDRFSAEMPDATLATLKIQPSEPRDSAVYFCASGLLGVSYGYTFGSGTRLTVV.

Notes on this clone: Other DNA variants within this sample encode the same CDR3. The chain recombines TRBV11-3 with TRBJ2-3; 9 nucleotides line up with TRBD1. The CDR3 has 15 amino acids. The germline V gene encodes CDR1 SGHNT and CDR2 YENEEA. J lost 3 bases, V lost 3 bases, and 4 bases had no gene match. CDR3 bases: TGTGCCAGCAGCTTGGACAGGGGAAGTACAGATACGCAGTATTTT. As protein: CASSLDRGSTDTQYF.

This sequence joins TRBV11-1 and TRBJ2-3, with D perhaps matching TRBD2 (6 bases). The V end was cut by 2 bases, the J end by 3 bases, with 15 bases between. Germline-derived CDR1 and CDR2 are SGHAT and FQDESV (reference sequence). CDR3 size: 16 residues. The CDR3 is CASSLIGGSFTDTQYF. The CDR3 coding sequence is TGTGCCAGCAGCTTAATTGGAGGGTCCTTTACAGATACGCAGTATTTT.

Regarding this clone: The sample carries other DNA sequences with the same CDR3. This CDR3 reads CASGPPSSGTGPGEQYF. The CDR3 nucleotides are TGTGCTAGTGGCCCTCCTTCTTCCGGGACGGGCCCCGGCGAGCAGTACTTC. The V call is TRBV12-5, the J call TRBJ2-7; perhaps D is TRBD1 or TRBD2 (5 bases each). Germline CDR1 LGHNT, CDR2 FRNRAP. Trimming pared 6 bases from V and 6 bases from J, leaving 27 bases between. The CDR3 runs to 17 residues.

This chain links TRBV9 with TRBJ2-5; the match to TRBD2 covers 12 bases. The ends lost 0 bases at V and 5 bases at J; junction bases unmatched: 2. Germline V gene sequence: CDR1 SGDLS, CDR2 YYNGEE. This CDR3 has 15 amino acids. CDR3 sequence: CASSVATSGGETQYF. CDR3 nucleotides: TGTGCCAGCAGCGTAGCCACTAGCGGGGGGGAGACCCAGTACTTC.

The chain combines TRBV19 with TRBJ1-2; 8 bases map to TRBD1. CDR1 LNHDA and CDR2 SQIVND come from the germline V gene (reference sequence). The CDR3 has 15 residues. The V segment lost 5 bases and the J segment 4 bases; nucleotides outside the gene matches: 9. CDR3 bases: TGTGCCAGTAGTCCCCCGGGACAGGACTTCTATGGCTACACCTTC. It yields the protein CASSPPGQDFYGYTF. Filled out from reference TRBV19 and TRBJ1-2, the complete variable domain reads DGGITQSPKYLFRKEGQNVTLSCEQNLNHDAMYWYRQDPGQGLRLIYYSQIVNDFQKGDIAEGYSVSREKKESFPLTVTSAQKNPTAFYLCASSPPGQDFYGYTFGSGTRLTVV.

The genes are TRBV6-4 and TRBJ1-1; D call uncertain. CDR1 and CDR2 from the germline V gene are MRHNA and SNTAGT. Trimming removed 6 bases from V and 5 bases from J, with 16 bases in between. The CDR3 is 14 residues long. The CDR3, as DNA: TGTGCCAGCAGAACCGCAGAGTGGGGAACTGAAGCTTTCTTT. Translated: CASRTAEWGTEAFF.

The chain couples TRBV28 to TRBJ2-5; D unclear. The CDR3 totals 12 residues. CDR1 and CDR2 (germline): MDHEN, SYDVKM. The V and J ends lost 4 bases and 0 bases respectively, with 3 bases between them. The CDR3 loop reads CASSSDQETQYF. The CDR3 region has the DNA TGTGCCAGCAGTTCGGACCAAGAGACCCAGTACTTC.